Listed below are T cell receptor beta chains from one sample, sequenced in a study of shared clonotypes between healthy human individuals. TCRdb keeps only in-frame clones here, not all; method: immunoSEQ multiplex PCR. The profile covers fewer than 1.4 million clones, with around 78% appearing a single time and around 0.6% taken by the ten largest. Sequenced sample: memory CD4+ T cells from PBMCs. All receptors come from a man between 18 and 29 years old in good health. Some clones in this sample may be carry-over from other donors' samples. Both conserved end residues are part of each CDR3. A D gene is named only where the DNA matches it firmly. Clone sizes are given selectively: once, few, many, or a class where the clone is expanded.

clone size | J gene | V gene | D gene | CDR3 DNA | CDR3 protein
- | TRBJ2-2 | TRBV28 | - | TGTGCCAGCAGTCCTCCGGGACGGAACACCGGGGAGCTGTTTTTT | CASSPPGRNTGELFF
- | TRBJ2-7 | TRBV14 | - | TGTGCCAGCAGGGTTCAGGGCGGAAACGAGCAGTACTTC | CASRVQGGNEQYF
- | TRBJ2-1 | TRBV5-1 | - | TGCGCCAGCAAAATCCCGGGACCCCAGGGAGGTGAGCAGTTCTTC | CASKIPGPQGGEQFF
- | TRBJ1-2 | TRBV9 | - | TGTGCCAGCACCCGAGGGGGATCCTATGGCTACACCTTC | CASTRGGSYGYTF
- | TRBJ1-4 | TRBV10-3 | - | TGTGCCATCAGTGATTCAACAGGGCTCTCTGAAAAACTGTTTTTT | CAISDSTGLSEKLFF
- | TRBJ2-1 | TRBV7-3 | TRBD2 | TGTGCCAGCAGCTTAGGGACTAGCGGGGGAAATGAGCAGTTCTTC | CASSLGTSGGNEQFF
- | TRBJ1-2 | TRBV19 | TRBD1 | TGTGCCAGTAGTATTCCCGGACAGGGGGGACGATATGGCTACACCTTC | CASSIPGQGGRYGYTF
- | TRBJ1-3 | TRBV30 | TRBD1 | TGTGCCTGGAGTGCTGTGACAGGGGGCTATATCTCTGGAAACACCATATATTTT | CAWSAVTGGYISGNTIYF
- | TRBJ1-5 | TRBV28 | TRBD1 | TGTGCCAGCAGTTTACTTTTGGGGACAGGGGGACGAAGGGGTCAGCCCCAGCATTTT | CASSLLLGTGGRRGQPQHF
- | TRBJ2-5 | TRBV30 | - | TGTGCCTGGAACGGACAGGGAGGGGAGACCCAGTACTTC | CAWNGQGGETQYF
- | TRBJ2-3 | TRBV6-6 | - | TGTGCCAGCAGCGCCGTCGGTCTAACTAGCACAGATACGCAGTATTTT | CASSAVGLTSTDTQYF
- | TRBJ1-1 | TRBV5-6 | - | TGTGCCAGCAGCTTGGATAGGGGCTACACTGAAGCTTTCTTT | CASSLDRGYTEAFF
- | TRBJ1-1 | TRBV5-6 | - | TGTGCCAGCAGCTTGTTGGGGGGCGCGGGCACTGAAGCTTTCTTT | CASSLLGGAGTEAFF
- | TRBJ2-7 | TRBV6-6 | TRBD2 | TGTGCCAGCAGTTACATGGCTAGCGGGAGTAGCGAGCAGTACTTC | CASSYMASGSSEQYF
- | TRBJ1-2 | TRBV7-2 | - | TGTGCCAGCAGCCCCGACAGGCTTTATGGCTACACCTTC | CASSPDRLYGYTF
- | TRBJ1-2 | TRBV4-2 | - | TGTGCCAGCAGCCAACGCCTGGCCAGGGGCGATGGCTACACCTTC | CASSQRLARGDGYTF
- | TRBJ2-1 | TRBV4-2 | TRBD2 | TGTGCCAGCAGCCAAGAGGGACTAGCGGTTGGAAATGAGCAGTTCTTC | CASSQEGLAVGNEQFF
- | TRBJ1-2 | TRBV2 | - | TGTGCCAGCAGTGAATGGGCAGGTTATGGCTACACCTTC | CASSEWAGYGYTF
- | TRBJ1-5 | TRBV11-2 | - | TGTGCCAGCAGCTTAGGGGCAGGGGCAAGTCAGCCCCAGCATTTT | CASSLGAGASQPQHF
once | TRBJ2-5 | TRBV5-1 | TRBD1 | TGCGCCAGCAGCTCGGGGACAGCGCAAGAGACCCAGTACTTC | CASSSGTAQETQYF
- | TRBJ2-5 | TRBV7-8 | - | TGTGCCAGCAGAATCGGAGAGACCCAGTACTTC | CASRIGETQYF
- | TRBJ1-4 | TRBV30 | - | TGTGCCTGGAGTGCCAATCGAGGGGTAAATGAAAAACTGTTTTTT | CAWSANRGVNEKLFF
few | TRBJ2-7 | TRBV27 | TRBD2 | TGTGCCAGCACCTCATCCGGGAGGGCCTACGAGCAGTACTTC | CASTSSGRAYEQYF
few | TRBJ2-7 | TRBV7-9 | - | TGTGCCAGCAGCCAGGGAGCAGTAGATATCTACGAGCAGTACTTC | CASSQGAVDIYEQYF
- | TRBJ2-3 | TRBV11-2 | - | TGTGCCAGCACCGAAGAGTGGGCCTCAGATACGCAGTATTTT | CASTEEWASDTQYF
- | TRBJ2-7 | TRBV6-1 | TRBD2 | TGTGCCAGCAGTGATCGACTAGCGGGTCTTTACGAGCAGTACTTC | CASSDRLAGLYEQYF
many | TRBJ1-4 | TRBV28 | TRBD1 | TGTGCCAGCAGTTCAAGGACAGGGAATGAAAAACTGTTTTTT | CASSSRTGNEKLFF
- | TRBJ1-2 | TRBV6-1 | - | TGTGCCAGCAGTGAAGTGTGGGCAAGGGGACATGGCTACACCTTC | CASSEVWARGHGYTF
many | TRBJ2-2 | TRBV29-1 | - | TGCAGCGTTGCAGGAAACACCGGGGAGCTGTTTTTT | CSVAGNTGELFF
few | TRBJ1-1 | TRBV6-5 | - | TGTGCCAGCAGTTACCGGCAGGGCCACACTGAAGCTTTCTTT | CASSYRQGHTEAFF
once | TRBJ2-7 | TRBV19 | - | TGTGCCAGTAGTACAACGGGTGGTACAGGACCCCCCTACGAGCAGTACTTC | CASSTTGGTGPPYEQYF
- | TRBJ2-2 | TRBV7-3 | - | TGTGCCAGCAGCTTACAGCCTCCGGCGAACACCGGGGAGCTGTTTTTT | CASSLQPPANTGELFF
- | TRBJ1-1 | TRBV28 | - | TGTGCCAGCAGTCGACAGGACCACACTGAAGCTTTCTTT | CASSRQDHTEAFF
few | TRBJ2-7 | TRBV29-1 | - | TGCAGCGTTGACAGGACCGGGCAGGAGAAGCAGTACTTC | CSVDRTGQEKQYF
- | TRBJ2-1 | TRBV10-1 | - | TGCGCCAGCAGTGACTTATCAGGGGCCCCCTACAATGAGCAGTTCTTC | CASSDLSGAPYNEQFF
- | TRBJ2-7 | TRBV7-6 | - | TGTGCCAGCAGCTTCGGGACGGGTGGTAGCCCCAGCTCCTACGAGCAGTACTTC | CASSFGTGGSPSSYEQYF
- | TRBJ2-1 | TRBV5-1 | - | TGCGCCAGCAGCTTAAAGGGGCGGAGCTCCTACAATGAGCAGTTCTTC | CASSLKGRSSYNEQFF
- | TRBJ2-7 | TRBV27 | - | TGTGCCAGCAGTTTAGTTAAGGGGCAGAGCTACGAGCAGTACTTC | CASSLVKGQSYEQYF
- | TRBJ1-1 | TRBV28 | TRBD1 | TGTGCCAGCAGCAAGACAGGGGTCACTGAAGCTTTCTTT | CASSKTGVTEAFF
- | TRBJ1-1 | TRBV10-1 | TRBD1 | TGCGCCAGCAGTGTTAAACAGGGGGCTCCCACTGAAGCTTTCTTT | CASSVKQGAPTEAFF
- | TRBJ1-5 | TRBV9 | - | TGTGCCAGCAGCGTAGCTACTGGTGAAGGGGTTAATCAGCCCCAGCATTTT | CASSVATGEGVNQPQHF
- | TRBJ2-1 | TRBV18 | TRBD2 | TGTGCCAGCTCATCGCCGGGACTAGCGGGAGGTAATGAGCAGTTCTTC | CASSSPGLAGGNEQFF
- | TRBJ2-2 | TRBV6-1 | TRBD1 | TGTGCCAGCAGCTCCGGGACAGGGAACACCGGGGAGCTGTTTTTT | CASSSGTGNTGELFF
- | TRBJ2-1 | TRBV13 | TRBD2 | TGTGCCAGCAGCTCAACACTAGCGGGACCCTACAATGAGCAGTTCTTC | CASSSTLAGPYNEQFF
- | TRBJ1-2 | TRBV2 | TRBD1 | TGTGCCAGCAGTGCCTCCGGGACAGGGTTTGGCTACACCTTC | CASSASGTGFGYTF
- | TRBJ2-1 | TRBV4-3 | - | TGCGCCAGCAGCCAGCAAGCTGACAGGCATCACTACAATGAGCAGTTCTTC | CASSQQADRHHYNEQFF
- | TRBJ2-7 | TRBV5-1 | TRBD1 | TGCGCCAGCAGCCCCACCCCGGGACAGGGGGCCTACGAGCAGTACTTC | CASSPTPGQGAYEQYF
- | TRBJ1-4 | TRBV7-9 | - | TGTGCCAGCAGCCTACGCTTGGACAGTAATGAAAAACTGTTTTTT | CASSLRLDSNEKLFF
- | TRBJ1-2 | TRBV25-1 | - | TGTGCCAGCAGTGAAGGGGGAAGGTATGGCTACACCTTC | CASSEGGRYGYTF
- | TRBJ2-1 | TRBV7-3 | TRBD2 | TGTGCCAGCAGCTCCACTAGCGGGAGGGCCTTGTATAGTGAGCAGTTCTTC | CASSSTSGRALYSEQFF
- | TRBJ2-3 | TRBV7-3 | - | TGTGCCAGCAGACAGGATCCCGTCTCCCCGCAGTATTTT | CASRQDPVSPQYF
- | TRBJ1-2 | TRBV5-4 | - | TGTGCCAGCAGCTCCTCTATGGCCAGTCCTAACTATGGCTACACCTTC | CASSSSMASPNYGYTF
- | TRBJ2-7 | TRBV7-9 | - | TGTGCCAGCAGCTTATTGCAGGGTACCTACGAGCAGTACTTC | CASSLLQGTYEQYF
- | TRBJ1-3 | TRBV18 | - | TGTGCCAGCTCACCCGAAGGGTTTGGAAACACCATATATTTT | CASSPEGFGNTIYF
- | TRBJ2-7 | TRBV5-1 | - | TGCGCCAGCAGCTTACAGGGGGGGTTTTACGAGCAGTACTTC | CASSLQGGFYEQYF
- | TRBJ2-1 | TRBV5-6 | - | TGTGCCAGCAGCTGGGAACCCGGGACTGGGTCCTACAATGAGCAGTTCTTC | CASSWEPGTGSYNEQFF
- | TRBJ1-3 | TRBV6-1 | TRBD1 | TGTGCCACCACACAGGGGTTTGGAAACACCATATATTTT | CATTQGFGNTIYF
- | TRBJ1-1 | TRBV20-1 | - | TGCAGTGCTAAAAGGAACACTGAAGCTTTCTTT | CSAKRNTEAFF
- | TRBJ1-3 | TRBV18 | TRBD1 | TGTGCCAGCTCACCCGGACAGGGCTCACCTAGCTCTGGAAACACCATATATTTT | CASSPGQGSPSSGNTIYF